This entry features one TCR beta chain sequence. Antigen specificity is unknown. Germline V lookup: CDR1 SQVTM, CDR2 ANQGSEA. The CDR3 extends over 15 amino acids. This sample is part of a study of CXCR3-negative and CXCR3-positive naive CD8 T cells. Study details: Each library gave roughly 1.5 +/- 0.3 million of some 150 million TRB reads. Study-wide results and caveats: Fresh PBMCs served for most assays, and CXCR3 expression fell partially after cryopreservation. TRB CDR3s were more hydrophobic in CXCR3-positive than in CXCR3-negative naive cells.

UMI-labeled 5' RACE yielded the TRB cDNA libraries. TCRdb reprocessed the 5' RACE reads; each CDR3 protein has one entry and no DNA is given. The sample totals about 120,000 distinct CDR3 sequences. Per CD8+ T cell subset, triplicate sorts of 310,000 or so cells each were done. Phenotypically, naive CD8+ T cells corresponded to CD45RO-CCR7+CD27+CD95-. The TCR originated in a human donor in good health. Some clones in this sample may be carry-over from other donors' samples. J is TRBJ2-1 and V is TRBV29-1; as DNA is missing, the TRBD1 call by TCRdb cannot be tested. The sample consisted of naive CXCR3+ CD8+ T cells from blood. Subset indicated: CD45RO-CCR7+CD27+CD95- naive CD8+ T cells expressing CXCR3 (TNR3+). Here the CDR3 reads CSVDPGTPRGNEQFF.